These 15 T cell receptor beta chains were all obtained from the same sample, sequenced in a study of cytomegalovirus exposure and HLA in healthy donors. This PCR relied on a set of 60 Vbeta primers and 13 Jbeta primers. The repertoire was sequenced with immunoSEQ multiplex PCR; TCRdb's copy has only in-frame clones and lacks some. In the table there are 300,000 or so clones, approximately 84% of which are singletons. Sequencing was carried out using PBMCs. The receptors here all came from a woman in her thirties or forties in good health and CMV-seropositive.

The chain links TRBV6-5 to TRBJ2-2, with TRBD1 as a possible D gene (5 bases). CDR1 is MNHEY and CDR2 is SVGAGI in the germline V gene. With 2 bases removed from V and 1 base from J, the gap between germline ends came to 5 bases. The length of the CDR3 is 14 residues. CDR3 bases: TGTGCCAGCAGTTACCAGGGGAACACCGGGGAGCTGTTTTTT. It yields the protein CASSYQGNTGELFF.

The chain couples TRBV4-3 to TRBJ2-3; maybe TRBD1 (6 bases). V gave up 0 bases and J gave up 2 bases, with 9 bases separating them. The CDR3 covers 15 residues. CDR1 is LGHNA, CDR2 YSLEER, per germline. CDR3: CASSQEHRATDTQYF. CDR3 sequence (DNA): TGCGCCAGCAGCCAAGAACACAGGGCCACAGATACGCAGTATTTT.

The chain carries TRBV7-8 and TRBJ2-5; 11 bases are shared with TRBD2. There are 15 residues in the CDR3. V dropped 5 bases and J dropped 2; count of bases not matched to a gene: 4. The V gene's germline CDR1 is SGHVS and CDR2 FQNEAQ. The CDR3 nucleotides are TGTGCCAGCAGCGCGGGACTAGCGGCGCAAGAGACCCAGTACTTC. Translated: CASSAGLAAQETQYF.

The table lists this clone with a count of one. This chain joins TRBV19 and TRBJ1-4; TRBD1 matches 7 bases. Germline lookup yields CDR1 LNHDA and CDR2 SQIVND (reference sequence). J lost 4 bases, V lost 9 bases, and 8 bases had no gene match. This CDR3 is 14 amino acids long. The CDR3 DNA follows: TGTGCCAGCCACCGACAGGGAATTAATGAAAAACTGTTTTTT. Residues: CASHRQGINEKLFF.

The chain couples TRBV29-1 to TRBJ2-1, with 13 bases identical to TRBD2. This CDR3 contains 16 residues. The junction had 8 bases not matched to a gene; V was cut back by 1 base and J by 8 bases. CDR1 SQVTM and CDR2 ANQGSEA come from the germline V gene. CDR3 loop: CSVEGTSGSPGDEQFF. The CDR3 DNA follows: TGCAGCGTTGAAGGGACTAGCGGGAGCCCTGGGGATGAGCAGTTCTTC.

The chain links TRBV5-6 to TRBJ2-2, with TRBD1 as a possible D gene (6 bases). This CDR3 contains 17 residues. Germline V gene data show CDR1 as SGHDT and CDR2 as YYEEEE. Trimming took off 3 bases at V and 1 base at J, with 16 bases between the two ends. CDR3 nucleotide sequence: TGTGCCAGCAGCTACTTTGTGGGACACCAGAACACCGGGGAGCTGTTTTTT. Protein: CASSYFVGHQNTGELFF.

The V gene is TRBV28, the J gene TRBJ2-7, with TRBD1 matching over 7 bases. There are 15 residues in the CDR3. Looked up from germline, CDR1 is MDHEN and CDR2 is SYDVKM. J lost 3 bases, V lost 4 bases, and 9 bases had no gene match. The CDR3 sequence is CASSSAGTDLYEQYF. Written as DNA, the CDR3 is TGTGCCAGCAGTTCTGCCGGGACAGACCTCTACGAGCAGTACTTC.

The chain combines TRBV15 with TRBJ2-5; TRBD2 might be the D (6 bases). The CDR3 is 15 amino acids. Germline CDR1 and CDR2: LNHNV and YYDKDF (reference sequence). Trimming removed 0 bases from V and 2 bases from J, with 10 bases in between. The CDR3 DNA sequence: TGTGCCACCAGCAGAGATCCGGCGGGGCAAGAGACCCAGTACTTC. It yields the protein CATSRDPAGQETQYF.

The chain is built from TRBV19 and TRBJ2-7; 14 bases agree with TRBD2. V was clipped by 0 bases and J by 5 bases; unmatched bases: 3. The CDR3 is 16 amino acids. Germline CDR1 and CDR2: LNHDA and SQIVND (reference sequence). The CDR3 is CASSIEGTSGRHEQYF. The CDR3 DNA sequence: TGTGCCAGTAGTATAGAGGGGACTAGCGGGAGACACGAGCAGTACTTC.

The chain combines TRBV27 with TRBJ1-5; 8 bases are a match to TRBD1. V lost 7 bases, J lost 7 bases, and 15 bases stayed unmatched. The CDR3 is made up of 16 amino acids. Germline CDR1 is MNHEY and CDR2 is SMNVEV (reference sequence). This chain's CDR3 is CASTLYGQGAGQPQHF. CDR3 nucleotides: TGTGCCAGCACCCTATACGGGCAGGGGGCTGGACAGCCCCAGCATTTT.

The V and J genes are TRBV20-1 and TRBJ2-4; D remains unclear. The CDR3 runs 10 residues. V gave up 6 bases and J gave up 11 bases, with 11 bases separating them. Germline V gene data show CDR1 as DFQATT and CDR2 as SNEGSKA (reference sequence). The CDR3 nucleotides read TGCAGTGCGGTGGGCGCCGTTCAGTACTTC. Protein: CSAVGAVQYF.

This chain uses TRBV30 with TRBJ1-3; D might be TRBD1 (6 bases). Trimming removed 4 bases at V and 1 base at J, with 14 bases between. The CDR3 runs 15 residues. Germline assignment: CDR1 GTSNPN and CDR2 SVGIG (reference sequence). This CDR3 is CAWTVRDTSGNTIYF. The CDR3 DNA follows: TGTGCCTGGACCGTCCGGGACACATCTGGAAACACCATATATTTT.

The rearrangement joins TRBV7-3 to TRBJ2-1; 11 positions agree with TRBD2. This CDR3 is built from 14 residues. The V gene's germline CDR1 is SGHTA and CDR2 FQGTGA. V was pared by 5 bases and J by 10 bases, with 7 bases of the junction left unmatched. CDR3 DNA sequence: TGTGCCAGCAGCATTAGCGGGAGGGCACACGAGCAGTTCTTC. The encoded protein is CASSISGRAHEQFF.

The V and J genes are TRBV2 and TRBJ1-1; 9 bases match TRBD1. The length of the CDR3 is 15 residues. CDR1 and CDR2 from the germline V gene are SNHLY and FYNNEI. V lost 5 bases to trimming and J lost 8 bases; unmatched junction nucleotides: 12. CDR3 bases: TGTGCCAGCAGTTCCGGGACAGGGAATAAACAAGAAGCTTTCTTT. Protein: CASSSGTGNKQEAFF.

This chain links TRBV2 with TRBJ1-1; TRBD1 is a possible D gene (5 bases). The V and J ends lost 6 bases and 4 bases respectively, with 27 bases between them. This CDR3 is built from 18 residues. Germline values: CDR1 SNHLY, CDR2 FYNNEI. This CDR3 reads CASSASVAETGGSTEAFF. The CDR3 coding sequence is TGTGCCAGCAGCGCCTCGGTCGCGGAAACCGGGGGAAGCACTGAAGCTTTCTTT.